The source of this TCR beta chain is a study of spatial heterogeneity in lung cancer. Findings and limits, study-wide: Blood carried ubiquitous expanded tumor TCRs more at resection than follow-up.

In the case of this clonotype: Its antigen is as yet unknown. Being off target in a library aimed at alpha chains, this beta chain has a size of little meaning.

This CDR3 region has 14 residues. The V gene lost 10 bases and the J gene lost 5 bases, with 18 bases spanning the gap. Looked up from germline, CDR1 is SNHLY and CDR2 is FYNNEI. TCRdb analysed the 5' RACE reads with MiXCR anew, one entry per CDR3 protein. The sample carries roughly 4,100 distinct CDR3 sequences, approximately 24% recorded once. Time point: sample taken at primary tumor resection. Unsorted whole RNA samples from tumor, nontumor lung or frozen PBMC were sequenced. This sequence originates from a female donor with early-stage non-small cell lung cancer. Sequences were derived from PBMCs, sampled at surgery. The chain has TRBV2 and TRBJ2-4; maybe TRBD2 (8 bases). CDR3 region: CANRGIAGQNIQYF. The CDR3 bases are TGTGCCAACAGGGGAATAGCGGGACAAAACATTCAGTACTTC.